A selection of T cell receptor beta chains follows, all from one sample in a study of T-cell reconstitution after alpha-beta-depleted transplantation in children. TCRdb re-called the PCR reads with MiXCR, one entry per CDR3 protein. Of about 300,000 distinct CDR3 sequences detected, around a tenth appear once; the ten largest clones hold around 7.5%. The sample was PBMCs, taken before TCRalphabeta/CD19-depleted stem cell transplant. These receptors were taken from a boy in the first two years of life with acute myeloid leukemia, due to receive a stem cell transplant. Both conserved end residues are part of each CDR3. The order of the fields is V gene, J gene, CDR3 protein.

V gene: TRBV2
J gene: TRBJ2-2
CDR3 protein: CASRRDGNTGELFF

V gene: TRBV18
J gene: TRBJ2-1
CDR3 protein: CASSPPVGSGFGEQFF

V gene: TRBV6-6
J gene: TRBJ1-2
CDR3 protein: CASSYSTYGYTF

V gene: TRBV28
J gene: TRBJ2-3
CDR3 protein: CASSPMGDREYTDTQYF

V gene: TRBV5-1
J gene: TRBJ2-1
CDR3 protein: CASSPPGPQQFF

V gene: TRBV20-1
J gene: TRBJ2-1
CDR3 protein: CSARELAGNEQFF

V gene: TRBV7-2
J gene: TRBJ1-6
CDR3 protein: CASSLRQGSNSPLHF

V gene: TRBV20-1
J gene: TRBJ2-6
CDR3 protein: CCAFGTFRPSGANVLTF

V gene: TRBV28
J gene: TRBJ1-6
CDR3 protein: CASSLFDGLNSPLHF

V gene: TRBV20-1
J gene: TRBJ2-7
CDR3 protein: CSAVRDRAYEQYF

V gene: TRBV21-1
J gene: TRBJ1-1
CDR3 protein: CASTQTWVRGNTEAFF

V gene: TRBV11-3
J gene: TRBJ2-7
CDR3 protein: CASSLQIGTGRGYEQYF

V gene: TRBV25-1
J gene: TRBJ1-6
CDR3 protein: CASSGNRGYNSPLHF

V gene: TRBV6-2/TRBV6-3
J gene: TRBJ2-6
CDR3 protein: CASSYSQANVLTF

V gene: TRBV7-8
J gene: TRBJ2-7
CDR3 protein: CASSLGAPSYEQYF

V gene: TRBV28
J gene: TRBJ2-7
CDR3 protein: CASSSPGTGNYEQYF

V gene: TRBV19
J gene: TRBJ2-7
CDR3 protein: CASSRNRGLYEQYF

V gene: TRBV20-1
J gene: TRBJ2-6
CDR3 protein: CSPPGISGANVLTF

V gene: TRBV7-2
J gene: TRBJ2-7
CDR3 protein: CASSVGTSVTYEQYF

V gene: TRBV7-9
J gene: TRBJ2-7
CDR3 protein: CASSIDRFEQYF

V gene: TRBV7-9
J gene: TRBJ2-1
CDR3 protein: CASSSRPASTPFF

V gene: TRBV29-1
J gene: TRBJ2-7
CDR3 protein: CSVERRDRGPYEQYF

V gene: TRBV6-6
J gene: TRBJ1-1
CDR3 protein: CASSYLGQGEAFF

V gene: TRBV4-3
J gene: TRBJ1-1
CDR3 protein: CASSQATGAEAFF

V gene: TRBV28
J gene: TRBJ1-6
CDR3 protein: CASSLRGQGHSPLHF

V gene: TRBV3-1
J gene: TRBJ2-2
CDR3 protein: CASSPSGLAITGELFF

V gene: TRBV28
J gene: TRBJ2-5
CDR3 protein: CAVREGAIETQYF

V gene: TRBV28
J gene: TRBJ1-6
CDR3 protein: CASTRDRDNSPLHF

V gene: TRBV7-2
J gene: TRBJ1-1
CDR3 protein: CASSSIWTDEAFF

V gene: TRBV28
J gene: TRBJ2-7
CDR3 protein: CASSNLGLADEQYF

V gene: TRBV15
J gene: TRBJ2-5
CDR3 protein: CATSREAGGPETQYF

V gene: TRBV12-3/TRBV12-4
J gene: TRBJ1-5
CDR3 protein: CASSPTGREQPQHF

V gene: TRBV11-3
J gene: TRBJ2-5
CDR3 protein: CASSFRTEETQYF

V gene: TRBV10-3
J gene: TRBJ1-2
CDR3 protein: CAIMLGGGYTF

V gene: TRBV5-1
J gene: TRBJ2-5
CDR3 protein: CASSFWGGRIKETQYF

V gene: TRBV5-6
J gene: TRBJ2-7
CDR3 protein: CASSLEGVKQYF

V gene: TRBV5-1
J gene: TRBJ2-5
CDR3 protein: CASSLARETPRETQYF

V gene: TRBV7-2
J gene: TRBJ2-5
CDR3 protein: CASSLALGYQETQYF

V gene: TRBV20-1
J gene: TRBJ1-3
CDR3 protein: CSARPTGPWATGNTIYF

V gene: TRBV5-1
J gene: TRBJ1-1
CDR3 protein: CASSLQDRAGTEAFF

V gene: TRBV18
J gene: TRBJ2-6
CDR3 protein: CASSPVGDRTLSGANVLTF

V gene: TRBV5-1
J gene: TRBJ2-5
CDR3 protein: CASSSPPFRGGQETQYF

V gene: TRBV5-1
J gene: TRBJ1-2
CDR3 protein: CASSFLEGNYGYTF

V gene: TRBV12-3/TRBV12-4
J gene: TRBJ2-1
CDR3 protein: CASSWDFNEQFF

V gene: TRBV7-2
J gene: TRBJ2-1
CDR3 protein: CASSPSGASYNEQFF

V gene: TRBV20-1
J gene: TRBJ2-3
CDR3 protein: CSARASGSTDTQYF

V gene: TRBV5-1
J gene: TRBJ2-7
CDR3 protein: CASSLEGGLRDEQYF

V gene: TRBV4-3
J gene: TRBJ2-7
CDR3 protein: CASSQEPGHTYEQYF

V gene: TRBV29-1
J gene: TRBJ2-5
CDR3 protein: CSVGDGQGSRKTQYF

V gene: TRBV11-1
J gene: TRBJ1-1
CDR3 protein: CASSLAANREPRMNTEAFF

V gene: TRBV5-4
J gene: TRBJ2-5
CDR3 protein: CASSLARVTEKETQYF

V gene: TRBV2
J gene: TRBJ2-2
CDR3 protein: CASIPRYTGELFF

V gene: TRBV18
J gene: TRBJ1-2
CDR3 protein: CASSPPGGANYGYTF

V gene: TRBV5-1
J gene: TRBJ2-1
CDR3 protein: CASSLSGSHVYNEQFF

V gene: TRBV3-1
J gene: TRBJ1-4
CDR3 protein: CASSQRDREKLFF

V gene: TRBV13
J gene: TRBJ1-5
CDR3 protein: CASSYGGQPQHF

V gene: TRBV4-3
J gene: TRBJ2-2
CDR3 protein: CASSQDGGLAGELFF

V gene: TRBV28
J gene: TRBJ2-7
CDR3 protein: CASSSTTGKVAYEQYF

V gene: TRBV7-2
J gene: TRBJ1-4
CDR3 protein: CASSFRTAATNEKLFF

V gene: TRBV10-3
J gene: TRBJ2-1
CDR3 protein: CAIARRGTSSYNEQFF